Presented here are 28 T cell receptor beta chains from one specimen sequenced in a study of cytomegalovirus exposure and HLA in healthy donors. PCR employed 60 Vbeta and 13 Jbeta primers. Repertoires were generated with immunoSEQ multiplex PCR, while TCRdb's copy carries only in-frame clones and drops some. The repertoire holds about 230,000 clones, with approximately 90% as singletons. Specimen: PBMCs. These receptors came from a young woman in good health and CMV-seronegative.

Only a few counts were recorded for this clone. CDR3 sequence: CASSYSTGPQETQYF. CDR3 nucleotides: TGTGCCAGCAGTTACTCGACAGGGCCCCAAGAGACCCAGTACTTC. The chain couples TRBV6-7 to TRBJ2-5; 7 nucleotides agree with TRBD1. Being an ORF, TRBV6-7 has a function that is uncertain. The CDR3 length is 15 residues. The V gene end was trimmed by 0 bases and the J gene end by 1 base; junction bases not matched to a gene: 2.

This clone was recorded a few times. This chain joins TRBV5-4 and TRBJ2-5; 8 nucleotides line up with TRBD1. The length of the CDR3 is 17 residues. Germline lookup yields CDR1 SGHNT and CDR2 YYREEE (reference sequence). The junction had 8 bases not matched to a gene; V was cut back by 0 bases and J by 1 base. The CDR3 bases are TGTGCCAGCAGCTTGGAAACAGGGGGAAAGATCCAAGAGACCCAGTACTTC. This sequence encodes CASSLETGGKIQETQYF.

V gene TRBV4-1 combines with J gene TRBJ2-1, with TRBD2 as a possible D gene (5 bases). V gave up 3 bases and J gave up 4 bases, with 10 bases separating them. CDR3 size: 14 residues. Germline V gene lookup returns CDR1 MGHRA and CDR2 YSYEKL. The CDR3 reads CASSHGGRYNEQFF. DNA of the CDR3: TGCGCCAGCAGCCATGGAGGACGGTACAATGAGCAGTTCTTC.

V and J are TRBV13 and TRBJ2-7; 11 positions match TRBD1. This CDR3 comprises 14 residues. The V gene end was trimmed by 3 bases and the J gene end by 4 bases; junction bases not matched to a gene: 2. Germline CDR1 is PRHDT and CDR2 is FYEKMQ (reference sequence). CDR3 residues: CASSLGDRGYEQYF. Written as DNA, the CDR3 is TGTGCCAGCAGCTTGGGGGACAGGGGGTACGAGCAGTACTTC.

CDR3 sequence reads: CASSWEFRRREQYF. CDR3 coding DNA: TGTGCCAGCAGCTGGGAGTTCAGGCGGCGCGAGCAGTACTTC. The chain uses TRBV7-2 and TRBJ2-7; tentative D call: TRBD2 (5 bases). Trimming removed 4 bases from V and 6 bases from J, with 16 bases in between. This CDR3 spans 14 amino acids. Per germline, CDR1 SGHTA and CDR2 FQGNSA. The full variable domain, its missing parts supplied by reference TRBV7-2 and TRBJ2-7, is GAGVSQSPSNKVTEKGKDVELRCDPISGHTALYWYRQSLGQGLEFLIYFQGNSAPDKSGLPSDRFSAERTGGSVSTLTIQRTQQEDSAVYLCASSWEFRRREQYFGPGTRLTVT.

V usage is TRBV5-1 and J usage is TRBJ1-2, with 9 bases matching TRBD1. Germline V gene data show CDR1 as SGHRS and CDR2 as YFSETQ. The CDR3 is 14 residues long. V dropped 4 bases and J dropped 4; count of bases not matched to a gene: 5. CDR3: CASSPDRGTYGYTF. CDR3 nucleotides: TGCGCCAGCAGCCCGGACAGGGGAACCTATGGCTACACCTTC.

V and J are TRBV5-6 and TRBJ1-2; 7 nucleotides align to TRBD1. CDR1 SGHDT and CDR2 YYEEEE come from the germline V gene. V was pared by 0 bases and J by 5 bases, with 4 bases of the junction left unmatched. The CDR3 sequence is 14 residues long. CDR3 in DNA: TGTGCCAGCAGCTTGGAACAGGGGAGGTATGGCTACACCTTC. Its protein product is CASSLEQGRYGYTF.

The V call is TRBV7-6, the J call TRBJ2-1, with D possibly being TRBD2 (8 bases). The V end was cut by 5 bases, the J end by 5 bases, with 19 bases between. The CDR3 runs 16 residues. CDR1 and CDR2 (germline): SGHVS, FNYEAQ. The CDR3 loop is CASSARGLAGNNEQFF. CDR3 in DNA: TGTGCCAGCAGCGCAAGGGGGCTAGCGGGTAACAATGAGCAGTTCTTC.

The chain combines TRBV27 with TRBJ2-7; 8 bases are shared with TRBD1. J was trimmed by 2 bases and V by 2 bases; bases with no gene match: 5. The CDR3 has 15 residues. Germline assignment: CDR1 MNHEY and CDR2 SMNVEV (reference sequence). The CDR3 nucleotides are TGTGCCAGCAGTTTAGGCGGACAGGGAACCTACGAGCAGTACTTC. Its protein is CASSLGGQGTYEQYF.

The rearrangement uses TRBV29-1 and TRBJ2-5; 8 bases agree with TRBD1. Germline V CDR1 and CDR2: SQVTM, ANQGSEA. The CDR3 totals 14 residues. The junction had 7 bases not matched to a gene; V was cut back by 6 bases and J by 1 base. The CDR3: CSVAGTGSQETQYF. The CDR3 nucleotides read TGCAGCGTCGCCGGGACAGGTTCCCAAGAGACCCAGTACTTC.

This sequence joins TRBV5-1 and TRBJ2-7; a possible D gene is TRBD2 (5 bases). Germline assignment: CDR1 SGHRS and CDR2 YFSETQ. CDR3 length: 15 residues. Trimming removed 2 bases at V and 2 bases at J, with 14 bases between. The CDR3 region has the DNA TGCGCCAGCAGCTTTCGAAGCGGAGAACCCTACGAGCAGTACTTC. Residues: CASSFRSGEPYEQYF.

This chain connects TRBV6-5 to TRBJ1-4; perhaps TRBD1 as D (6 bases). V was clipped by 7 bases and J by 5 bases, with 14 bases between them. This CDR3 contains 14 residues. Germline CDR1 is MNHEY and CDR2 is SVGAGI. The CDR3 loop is CASKDSGWNEKLFF. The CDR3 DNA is TGTGCCAGCAAGGACAGCGGCTGGAATGAAAAACTGTTTTTT.

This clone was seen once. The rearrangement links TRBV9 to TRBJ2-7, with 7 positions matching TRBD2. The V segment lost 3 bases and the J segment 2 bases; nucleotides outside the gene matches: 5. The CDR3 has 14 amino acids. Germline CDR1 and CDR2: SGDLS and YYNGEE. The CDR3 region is CASSAGGRAYEQYF. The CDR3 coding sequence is TGTGCCAGCAGCGCGGGGGGACGGGCCTACGAGCAGTACTTC.

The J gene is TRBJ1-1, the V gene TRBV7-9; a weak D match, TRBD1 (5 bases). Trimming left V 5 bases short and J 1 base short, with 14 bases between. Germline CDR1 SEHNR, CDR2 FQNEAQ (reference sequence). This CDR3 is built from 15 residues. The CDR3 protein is CASSPRRDPNTEAFF. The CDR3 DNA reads TGTGCCAGCAGCCCAAGGAGGGACCCGAACACTGAAGCTTTCTTT.

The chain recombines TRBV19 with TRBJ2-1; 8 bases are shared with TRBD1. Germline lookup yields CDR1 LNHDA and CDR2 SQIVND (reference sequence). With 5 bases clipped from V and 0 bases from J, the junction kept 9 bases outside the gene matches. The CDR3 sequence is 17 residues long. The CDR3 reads CASSLRTGRISYNEQFF. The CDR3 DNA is TGTGCCAGTAGTCTTCGGACAGGGCGGATCTCCTACAATGAGCAGTTCTTC.

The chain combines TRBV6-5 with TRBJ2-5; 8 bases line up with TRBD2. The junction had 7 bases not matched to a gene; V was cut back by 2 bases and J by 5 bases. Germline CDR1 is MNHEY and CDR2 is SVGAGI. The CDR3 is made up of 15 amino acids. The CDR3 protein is CASSYGRGGVETQYF. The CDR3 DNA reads TGTGCCAGCAGTTACGGCCGGGGGGGTGTGGAGACCCAGTACTTC.

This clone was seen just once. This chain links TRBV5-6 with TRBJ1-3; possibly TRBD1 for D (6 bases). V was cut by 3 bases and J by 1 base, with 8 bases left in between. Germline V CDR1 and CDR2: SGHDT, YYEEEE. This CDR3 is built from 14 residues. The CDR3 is CASSSQGSGNTIYF. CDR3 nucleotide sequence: TGTGCCAGCAGCTCGCAGGGGTCTGGAAACACCATATATTTT.

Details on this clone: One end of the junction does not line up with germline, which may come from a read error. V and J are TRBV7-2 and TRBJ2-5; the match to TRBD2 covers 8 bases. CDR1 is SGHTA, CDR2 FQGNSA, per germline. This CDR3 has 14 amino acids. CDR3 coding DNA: TGTGCCAGCACCCTAAGCGGGAGCCAAGGGACCCAGTACTTC. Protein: CASTLSGSQGTQYF.

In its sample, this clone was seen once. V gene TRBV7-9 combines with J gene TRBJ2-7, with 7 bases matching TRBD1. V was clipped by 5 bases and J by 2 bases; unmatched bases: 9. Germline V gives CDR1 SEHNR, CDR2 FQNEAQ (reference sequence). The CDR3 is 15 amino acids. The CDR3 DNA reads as TGTGCCAGCAGCATCGCCGGGACAGTACCCTACGAGCAGTACTTC. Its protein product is CASSIAGTVPYEQYF.

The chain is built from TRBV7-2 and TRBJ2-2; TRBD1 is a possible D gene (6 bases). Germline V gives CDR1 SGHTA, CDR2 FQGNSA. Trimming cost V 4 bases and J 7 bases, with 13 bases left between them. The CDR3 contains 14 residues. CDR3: CASSSTGASGELFF. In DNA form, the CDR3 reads TGTGCCAGCAGCTCGACAGGAGCAAGCGGGGAGCTGTTTTTT.

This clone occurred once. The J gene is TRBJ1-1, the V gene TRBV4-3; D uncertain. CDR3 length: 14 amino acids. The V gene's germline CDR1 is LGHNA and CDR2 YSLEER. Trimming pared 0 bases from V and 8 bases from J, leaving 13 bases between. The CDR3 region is CASSQDRVGLEAFF. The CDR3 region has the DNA TGCGCCAGCAGCCAAGATCGCGTCGGACTGGAAGCTTTCTTT.

The CDR3 reads CASSADRRSGQPQHF. For the CDR3, the DNA is TGTGCCAGCAGCGCGGACAGGCGGTCCGGGCAGCCCCAGCATTTT. This chain links TRBV6-5 with TRBJ1-5, with 7 bases matching TRBD1. V gave up 6 bases and J gave up 7 bases; unmatched junction bases: 12. The CDR3 is 15 residues long. Germline V lookup: CDR1 MNHEY, CDR2 SVGAGI.

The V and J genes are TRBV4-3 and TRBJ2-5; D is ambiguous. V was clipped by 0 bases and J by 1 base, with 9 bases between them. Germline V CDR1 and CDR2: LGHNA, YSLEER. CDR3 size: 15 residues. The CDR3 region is CASSQEPRVQETQYF. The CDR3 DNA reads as TGCGCCAGCAGCCAAGAACCCCGAGTCCAAGAGACCCAGTACTTC.

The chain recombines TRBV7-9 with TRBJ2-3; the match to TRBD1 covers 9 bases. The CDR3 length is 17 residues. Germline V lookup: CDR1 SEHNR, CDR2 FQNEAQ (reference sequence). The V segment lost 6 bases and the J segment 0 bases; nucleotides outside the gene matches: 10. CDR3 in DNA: TGTGCCAGCAGGGACTACCGGGACAGGGCGAGCACAGATACGCAGTATTTT. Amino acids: CASRDYRDRASTDTQYF.

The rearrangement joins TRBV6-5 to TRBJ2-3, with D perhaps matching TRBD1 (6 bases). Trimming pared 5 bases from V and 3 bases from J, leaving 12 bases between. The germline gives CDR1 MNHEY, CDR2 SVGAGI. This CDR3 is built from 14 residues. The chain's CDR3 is CASSTTGWTDTQYF. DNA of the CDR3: TGTGCCAGCAGTACCACAGGGTGGACAGATACGCAGTATTTT.

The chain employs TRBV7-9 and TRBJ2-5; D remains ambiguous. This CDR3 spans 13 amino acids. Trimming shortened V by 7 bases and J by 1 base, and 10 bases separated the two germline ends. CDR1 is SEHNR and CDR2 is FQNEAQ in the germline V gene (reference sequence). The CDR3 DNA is TGTGCCAGCACCGCGGCGGTCCAAGAGACCCAGTACTTC. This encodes CASTAAVQETQYF.

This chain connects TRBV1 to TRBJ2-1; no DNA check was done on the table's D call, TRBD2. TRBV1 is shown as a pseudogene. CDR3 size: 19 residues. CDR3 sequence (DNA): TGCACCAGCAGCCAACGAAGACAACCGGGACTAGCGGGGGGTAATGAGCAGTTCTTC. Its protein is CTSSQRRQPGLAGGNEQFF.

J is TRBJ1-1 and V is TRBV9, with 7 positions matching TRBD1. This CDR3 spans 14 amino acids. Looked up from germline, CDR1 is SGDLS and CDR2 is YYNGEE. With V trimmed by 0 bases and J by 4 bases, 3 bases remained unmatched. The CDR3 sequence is CASSVDPGGTEAFF. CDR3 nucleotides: TGTGCCAGCAGCGTAGATCCAGGGGGCACTGAAGCTTTCTTT.